These 22 T cell receptor beta chains were sequenced from one sample in a study of T-cell reconstitution after alpha-beta-depleted transplantation in children. The TCRbeta library incorporated unique molecular identifiers. One entry per CDR3 protein, called by TCRdb with MiXCR from the PCR reads. The top ten hold less than 5% of the sample, which has hundreds of thousands of distinct CDR3 sequences, about 10% seen once. This specimen consisted of PBMCs from the stem cell graft donor, obtained from the stem cell graft. These receptor sequences come from a human donor who donated a stem cell graft to a child with acute myeloid leukemia.

This clonotype was seen repeatedly, ten times or more. A read error may account for a junction end that differs from germline. V and J are TRBV12-3 or TRBV12-4 and TRBJ1-3, with D possibly being TRBD1 (5 bases). The length of the CDR3 is 10 residues. DNA of the CDR3: TGTGCCAGCAGTTTCAATGGGGCTTCCTTT. It yields the protein CASSFNGASF.

This clonotype has just a few counts. V is TRBV11-2 and J is TRBJ2-3; TRBD2 aligns across 11 bases. This CDR3 contains 18 residues. J gave up 1 base and V 4 bases, and 10 bases lay outside the gene matches. CDR1 SGHAT and CDR2 FQNNGV come from the germline V gene. Here the CDR3 DNA reads TGTGCCAGCAGCTCCGAGACTAGCGGGATACGAGGCACAGATACGCAGTATTTT. Translating it yields CASSSETSGIRGTDTQYF. Together with reference TRBV11-2 and TRBJ2-3, the CDR3 gives the full variable domain: EAGVAQSPRYKIIEKRQSVAFWCNPISGHATLYWYQQILGQGPKLLIQFQNNGVVDDSQLPKDRFSAERLKGVDSTLKIQPAKLEDSAVYLCASSSETSGIRGTDTQYFGPGTRLTVL.

This clonotype has at least ten counts. The chain couples TRBV20-1 to TRBJ2-3; 7 bases are a match to TRBD1. The V segment lost 5 bases and the J segment 0 bases; nucleotides outside the gene matches: 8. The CDR3 length is 15 residues. Germline CDR1 reads DFQATT; CDR2 reads SNEGSKA (reference sequence). The CDR3 DNA follows: TGCAGTGCTTCCCCCCTGACAGGGAGCACAGATACGCAGTATTTT. Encoded protein: CSASPLTGSTDTQYF.

The chain combines TRBV20-1 with TRBJ1-2; D might be TRBD1 (5 bases). CDR1 is DFQATT, CDR2 SNEGSKA, per germline (reference sequence). The CDR3 is 13 residues long. V gave up 3 bases and J gave up 8 bases, with 16 bases separating them. The CDR3 region is CSARAEGQRGYTF. The CDR3, as DNA: TGCAGTGCTAGGGCCGAGGGGCAGCGAGGCTACACCTTC.

This clonotype has more than one count but fewer than ten. The chain carries TRBV18 and TRBJ2-1; 8 bases are a match to TRBD2. CDR1 is KGHSH and CDR2 is LQKENI in the germline V gene. With V trimmed by 5 bases and J by 6 bases, 3 bases remained unmatched. This CDR3 contains 13 residues. The CDR3: CASSMAGGNEQFF. CDR3 DNA sequence: TGTGCCAGCTCAATGGCGGGAGGCAATGAGCAGTTCTTC.

This chain links TRBV2 with TRBJ1-1; 10 bases match TRBD1. The J segment lost 0 bases and the V segment lost 4 bases, leaving 2 bases of the junction unmatched. The germline V gene has CDR1 SNHLY and CDR2 FYNNEI. The CDR3 length is 15 residues. In DNA form, the CDR3 reads TGTGCCAGCAGTGGACAGGGGGCAGTGAACACTGAAGCTTTCTTT. This codes for CASSGQGAVNTEAFF.

This clonotype was seen a handful of times. The J gene is TRBJ2-6, the V gene TRBV7-8; D unresolved. V was cut by 7 bases and J by 1 base, with 11 bases left in between. The CDR3 is 15 residues long. CDR1 and CDR2 from the germline V gene are SGHVS and FQNEAQ. CDR3 sequence reads: CASTPRISGANVLTF. CDR3 bases: TGTGCCAGCACCCCAAGGATTTCTGGGGCCAACGTCCTGACTTTC.

In its sample, this clonotype was seen a few times. The chain employs TRBV3-1 and TRBJ2-5; D unresolved. The CDR3 is made up of 13 amino acids. Trimming pared 6 bases from V and 1 base from J, leaving 9 bases between. Germline V gene sequence: CDR1 LGHDT, CDR2 YNNKEL (reference sequence). CDR3 sequence: CASSREFQETQYF. The DNA for the CDR3 is TGTGCCAGCAGTAGAGAGTTCCAAGAGACCCAGTACTTC.

The CDR3 spells CATYSRGYPMEQYF. CDR3 nucleotides: TGTGCCACCTATAGTCGGGGATACCCTATGGAGCAGTACTTC. The chain joins TRBV24-1 to TRBJ2-7, with D possibly TRBD2 on 5 matching bases. There are 14 residues in the CDR3. Trimming stripped 9 bases from V and 7 bases from J, with 21 bases between. Germline V gives CDR1 KGHDR, CDR2 SFDVKD.

V usage is TRBV15 and J usage is TRBJ2-1, with D perhaps TRBD1 (5 bases). Per germline, CDR1 LNHNV and CDR2 YYDKDF (reference sequence). The CDR3 loop spans 11 amino acids. Trimming took 8 bases from V and 9 from J, leaving 11 bases between them. The CDR3 spells CATGATSEQFF. The CDR3 region has the DNA TGTGCCACCGGGGCTACGAGTGAGCAGTTCTTC.

J is TRBJ2-7 and V is TRBV27; D is tentatively TRBD1 or TRBD2 (5 bases each). The V gene lost 0 bases and the J gene lost 6 bases, with 9 bases spanning the gap. Germline V gene sequence: CDR1 MNHEY, CDR2 SMNVEV (reference sequence). This CDR3 is built from 13 residues. CDR3 sequence: CASSLSPGREQYF. Here the CDR3 DNA reads TGTGCCAGCAGTTTATCCCCGGGACGCGAGCAGTACTTC.

The genes are TRBV6-2 or TRBV6-3 and TRBJ2-2; the D is unclear. From germline, CDR1 is MNHEY and CDR2 SVGEGT. The CDR3 contains 15 residues. Trimming cost V 2 bases and J 0 bases, with 7 bases left between them. The CDR3 region has the DNA TGTGCCAGCAGTTACCCTCCCGCGAACACCGGGGAGCTGTTTTTT. Translated, it gives CASSYPPANTGELFF.

A few counts support this clonotype. The chain joins TRBV28 to TRBJ2-5, with D hard to call. V was cut by 3 bases and J by 5 bases, with 13 bases left in between. CDR3 length: 14 amino acids. Germline loops: CDR1 MDHEN, CDR2 SYDVKM. The CDR3 protein is CASSFPDNSETQYF. The CDR3 DNA reads as TGTGCCAGCAGTTTCCCAGACAATTCGGAGACCCAGTACTTC.

The chain uses TRBV27 and TRBJ2-3, with 8 bases aligning to TRBD1. Germline CDR1 and CDR2: MNHEY and SMNVEV (reference sequence). Trimming took 2 bases from V and 13 from J; bases not matched to a gene: 14. This CDR3 has 15 residues. This CDR3 is CASSLMGTVVTGEYF. CDR3 bases: TGTGCCAGCAGTTTAATGGGTACAGTGGTGACAGGGGAGTATTTT.

This clonotype was seen a handful of times. This rearrangement joins TRBV7-2 to TRBJ2-4, with 7 bases matching TRBD2. V lost 5 bases and J lost 4; bases outside the gene matches: 8. The CDR3 runs 15 residues. Per the germline V gene, CDR1 is SGHTA and CDR2 is FQGNSA. The CDR3 region is CASSPPGLIKNIQYF. The CDR3 region has the DNA TGTGCCAGCAGCCCGCCGGGACTAATAAAAAACATTCAGTACTTC. Supplemented by reference TRBV7-2 and TRBJ2-4, the full variable domain reads GAGVSQSPSNKVTEKGKDVELRCDPISGHTALYWYRQSLGQGLEFLIYFQGNSAPDKSGLPSDRFSAERTGGSVSTLTIQRTQQEDSAVYLCASSPPGLIKNIQYFGAGTRLSVL.

V is TRBV5-1 and J is TRBJ2-5; the D is unclear. CDR1 is SGHRS and CDR2 is YFSETQ in the germline V gene. The CDR3 is made up of 14 amino acids. V was shortened by 1 base and J by 1 base, with 8 bases between the two germline ends. The CDR3 region has the DNA TGCGCCAGCAGCTTGAACGGCCCCCAAGAGACCCAGTACTTC. This sequence encodes CASSLNGPQETQYF.

This clonotype was seen only a few times. This chain connects TRBV20-1 to TRBJ2-5; possible D gene TRBD2, 5 bases. V shed 5 bases and J shed 2 bases, with 12 bases lying between them. The length of the CDR3 is 13 residues. CDR1 DFQATT and CDR2 SNEGSKA come from the germline V gene (reference sequence). The CDR3 nucleotides are TGCAGTGCTGACGGCCGGGGACAAGAGACCCAGTACTTC. Protein: CSADGRGQETQYF.

This clonotype showed up just a few times. V is TRBV3-1 and J is TRBJ1-2, with unresolved D. The CDR3 spans 14 residues. V was pared by 0 bases and J by 3 bases, with 8 bases between. Germline assignment: CDR1 LGHDT and CDR2 YNNKEL (reference sequence). The CDR3 loop is CASSQDGEDYGYTF. DNA of the CDR3: TGTGCCAGCAGCCAAGATGGCGAAGACTATGGCTACACCTTC.

V gene TRBV20-1 combines with J gene TRBJ2-1, with 8 bases fitting TRBD2. Germline loops: CDR1 DFQATT, CDR2 SNEGSKA (reference sequence). The length of the CDR3 is 15 residues. V lost 4 bases, J lost 1 base, and 6 bases stayed unmatched. The CDR3 DNA reads TGCAGTGCTAATCTAGCGGGCCAATCCTACAATGAGCAGTTCTTC. Translating gives CSANLAGQSYNEQFF.

Ten or more counts support this clonotype. This chain connects TRBV20-1 to TRBJ2-1; the match to TRBD2 covers 16 bases. J was trimmed by 8 bases and V by 5 bases; bases with no gene match: 9. This CDR3 comprises 16 residues. The germline V gene has CDR1 DFQATT and CDR2 SNEGSKA (reference sequence). CDR3 in DNA: TGCAGTGCTTTGCCGGGACTAGCGGGAGGGGGAGATGAGCAGTTCTTC. It encodes CSALPGLAGGGDEQFF.

This clonotype has at least ten counts. The genes are TRBV7-2 and TRBJ2-3, with 10 nucleotides matching TRBD2. The J segment lost 4 bases and the V segment lost 5 bases, leaving 12 bases of the junction unmatched. Germline V gene data show CDR1 as SGHTA and CDR2 as FQGNSA. The CDR3 has 17 residues. CDR3 sequence (DNA): TGTGCCAGCAGCACCTACTCTAGCGGGAGAAGGGCAGATACGCAGTATTTT. Protein sequence: CASSTYSSGRRADTQYF.

This clonotype was seen only a few times. J is TRBJ2-3 and V is TRBV13; 13 bases fit TRBD2. V gave up 5 bases and J gave up 6 bases; unmatched junction bases: 8. CDR1 is PRHDT, CDR2 FYEKMQ, per germline (reference sequence). The CDR3 length is 16 residues. In DNA, the CDR3 is TGTGCCAGCAGCACCGGACTAGCGGGAGAATTTGATACGCAGTATTTT. Residues: CASSTGLAGEFDTQYF.